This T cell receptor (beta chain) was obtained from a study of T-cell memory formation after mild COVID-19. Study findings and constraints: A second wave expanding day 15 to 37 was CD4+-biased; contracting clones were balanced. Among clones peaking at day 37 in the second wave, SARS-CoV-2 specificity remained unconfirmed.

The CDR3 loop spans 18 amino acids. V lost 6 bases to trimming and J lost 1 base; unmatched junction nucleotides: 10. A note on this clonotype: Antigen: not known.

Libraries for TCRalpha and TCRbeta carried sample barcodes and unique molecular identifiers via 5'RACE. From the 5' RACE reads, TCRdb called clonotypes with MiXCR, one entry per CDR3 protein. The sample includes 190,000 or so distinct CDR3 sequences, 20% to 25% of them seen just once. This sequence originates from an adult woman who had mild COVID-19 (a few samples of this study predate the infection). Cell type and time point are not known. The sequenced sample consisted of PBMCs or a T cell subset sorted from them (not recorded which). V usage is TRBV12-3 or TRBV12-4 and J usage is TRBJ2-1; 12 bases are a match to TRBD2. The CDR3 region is CASRPRSTSGGSYNEQFF. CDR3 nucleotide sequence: TGTGCCAGCAGGCCGAGATCGACTAGCGGGGGTTCCTACAATGAGCAGTTCTTC.